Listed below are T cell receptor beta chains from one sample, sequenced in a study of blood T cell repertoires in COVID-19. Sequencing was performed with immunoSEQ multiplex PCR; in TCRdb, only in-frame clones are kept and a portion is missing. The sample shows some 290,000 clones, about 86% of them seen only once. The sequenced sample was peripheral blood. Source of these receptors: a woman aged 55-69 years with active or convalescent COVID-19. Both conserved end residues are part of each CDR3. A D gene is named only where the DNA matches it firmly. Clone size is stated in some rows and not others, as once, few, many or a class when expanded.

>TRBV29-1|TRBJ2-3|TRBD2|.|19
TGCAGCGTGGAAGGGACTAGCGGGGGGACTACCTCTAGCACAGATACGCAGTATTTT
CSVEGTSGGTTSSTDTQYF
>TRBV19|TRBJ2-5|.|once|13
TGTGCCAGTAATCGGGGGTTGCAAGAGACCCAGTACTTC
CASNRGLQETQYF
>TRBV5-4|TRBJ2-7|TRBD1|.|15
TGTGCCAGCAGCCGTACCCCGGGACAGGTTTACGAGCAGTACTTC
CASSRTPGQVYEQYF
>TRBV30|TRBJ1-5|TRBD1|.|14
TGTGCCTGGAGCCCCGGACAGGGGGCTCAGCCCCAGCATTTT
CAWSPGQGAQPQHF
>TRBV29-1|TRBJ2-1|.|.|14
TGCAGCGTTATACTAGTAAGCTCCTACAATGAGCAGTTCTTC
CSVILVSSYNEQFF
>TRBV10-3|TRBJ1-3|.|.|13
TGTGCCATCAGTGGGACAGCTGGAAACACCATATATTTT
CAISGTAGNTIYF
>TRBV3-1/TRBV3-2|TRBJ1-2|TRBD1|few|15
TGTGCCAGCAGCAGTTCCGGGACAGGGGGCTCTGGCTACACCTTC
CASSSSGTGGSGYTF
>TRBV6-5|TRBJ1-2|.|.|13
TGTGCCAGCGGACAGCCGTTTAACTATGGCTACACCTTC
CASGQPFNYGYTF
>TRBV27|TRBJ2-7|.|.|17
TGTGCCAGCAGTTTAGGGTGTCAGGAGGTAAGTACCTACGAGCAGTACTTC
CASSLGCQEVSTYEQYF
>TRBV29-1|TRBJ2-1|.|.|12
TGCAGCGTTGGGCGGCCGCCCAATGAGCAGTTCTTC
CSVGRPPNEQFF
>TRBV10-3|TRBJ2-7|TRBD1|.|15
TGTGCCATCAGTTACGACAGGGGACGGTCCTACGAGCAGTACTTC
CAISYDRGRSYEQYF
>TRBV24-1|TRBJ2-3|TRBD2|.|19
TGTGCCACCAGTGATCCCGCCGTCGGGACTAGCGGTAGCACAGATACGCAGTATTTT
CATSDPAVGTSGSTDTQYF
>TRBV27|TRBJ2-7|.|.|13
TGTGCCAGCAGTTTAGGCGGAGGGTACGAGCAGTACTTC
CASSLGGGYEQYF
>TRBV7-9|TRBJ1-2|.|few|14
TGTGCCAGCAGTTCAAGGGGATTCGGTGATGGCTACACCTTC
CASSSRGFGDGYTF
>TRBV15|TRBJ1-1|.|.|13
TGTGCCACCAGCAGACAATCTAGCACTGAAGCTTTCTTT
CATSRQSSTEAFF
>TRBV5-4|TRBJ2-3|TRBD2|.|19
TGTGCCAGCAGCAATTGGGATGGGGGAGCGGGGGGGCGTCCAGATACGCAGTATTTT
CASSNWDGGAGGRPDTQYF
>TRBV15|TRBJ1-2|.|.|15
TGTGCCACCAGCAGAGTGGGAGCAGGACTGGATGGCTACACCTTC
CATSRVGAGLDGYTF
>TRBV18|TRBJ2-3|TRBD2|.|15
TGTGCCAGCTCACCGGGACTAGCGGGGGCAGATACGCAGTATTTT
CASSPGLAGADTQYF
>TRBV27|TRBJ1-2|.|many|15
TGTGCCAGCAGTTTATGGGGGGGCAGGTCCTATGGCTACACCTTC
CASSLWGGRSYGYTF
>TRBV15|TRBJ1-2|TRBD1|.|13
TGTGCCACCAGCAGGGGACAGGGCTATGGCTACACCTTC
CATSRGQGYGYTF
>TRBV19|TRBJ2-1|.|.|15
TGTGCCAGTACCCCCGTGGACTCCCCATACAATGAGCAGTTCTTC
CASTPVDSPYNEQFF
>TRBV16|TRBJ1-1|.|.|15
TGTGCCAGCAGCCAATTAGGGGGAGTAGGCACTGAAGCTTTCTTT
CASSQLGGVGTEAFF
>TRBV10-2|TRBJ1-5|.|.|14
TGCGCCAGCAGTGTGGTGCAGGGCAATCAGCCCCAGCATTTT
CASSVVQGNQPQHF
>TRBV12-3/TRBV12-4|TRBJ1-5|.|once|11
TGTGCCAGCAGCCAGAATCAGCCCCAGCATTTT
CASSQNQPQHF
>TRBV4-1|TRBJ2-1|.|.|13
TGCGCCAGCAGCCCTGGACAGTACAATGAGCAGTTCTTC
CASSPGQYNEQFF
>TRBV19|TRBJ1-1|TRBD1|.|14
TGTGCCAGTAGGGGGGGACAGGGGAACACTGAAGCTTTCTTT
CASRGGQGNTEAFF
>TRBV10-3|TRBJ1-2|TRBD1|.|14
TGTGCCATCAGTGAGTCTGGACAGGACTATGGCTACACCTTC
CAISESGQDYGYTF
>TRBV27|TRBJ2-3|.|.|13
TGTGGTATGGAGGGGGCTAGCACAGATACGCAGTATTTT
CGMEGASTDTQYF
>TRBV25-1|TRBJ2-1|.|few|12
TGTGCCAGCAGGGAAACGTACACTGAGCAGTTCTTC
CASRETYTEQFF
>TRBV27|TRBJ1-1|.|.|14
TGTGCCAGCAGTTTCAGACTCCCGAACACTGAAGCTTTCTTT
CASSFRLPNTEAFF
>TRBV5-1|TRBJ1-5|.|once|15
TGCGCCAGCAGCTTGGGGGCCTCAGGTAATCAGCCCCAGCATTTT
CASSLGASGNQPQHF
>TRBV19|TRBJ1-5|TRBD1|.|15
TGTGCCAGTAGTTGGGGACAGGGTGGCAATCAGCCCCAGCATTTT
CASSWGQGGNQPQHF
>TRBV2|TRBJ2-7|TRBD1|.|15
TGTGCCAGCAGTGAGGAGGGGACAGGGGGCTACGAGCAGTACTTC
CASSEEGTGGYEQYF